The 19 T cell receptor beta chains listed next were all sequenced from one sample in a study of CD4 T cells in relation to SARS-CoV-2 and coronaviruses. Unexposed donor CD4+ T cells date from about 2011-2019, before the COVID-19 pandemic. After roughly 9 days of culture, CD4+ T cells were isolated. The repertoire was sequenced with immunoSEQ multiplex PCR; TCRdb's copy has only in-frame clones and lacks some. This sample has 20,000 or so clones; roughly 80% occur once, and the top ten carry about a sixth. These TCRs' antigens remain unknown. Input material: CD4+ T cells from PBMCs, cultured in vitro. The receptors shown here come from a human donor in good health.

Only a few counts were recorded for this clone. The genes are TRBV27 and TRBJ2-5; 8 positions agree with TRBD2. The CDR3 runs to 15 residues. Germline V gene data show CDR1 as MNHEY and CDR2 as SMNVEV (reference sequence). Unmatched junction bases numbered 5, after V lost 0 bases and J lost 5 bases. CDR3 sequence: CASSLSAGVLETQYF. The CDR3 nucleotides read TGTGCCAGCAGTTTATCAGCGGGGGTGCTGGAGACCCAGTACTTC.

The chain links TRBV7-3 to TRBJ2-1; TRBD2 aligns across 7 bases. The V gene end was trimmed by 5 bases and the J gene end by 3 bases; junction bases not matched to a gene: 7. The germline V gene has CDR1 SGHTA and CDR2 FQGTGA. This CDR3 has 15 residues. CDR3 loop: CASSMGLADYNEQFF. Here the CDR3 DNA reads TGTGCCAGCAGCATGGGGCTAGCGGACTACAATGAGCAGTTCTTC. Drawing the rest from reference TRBV7-3 and TRBJ2-1, the complete variable domain is GAGVSQTPSNKVTEKGKYVELRCDPISGHTALYWYRQSLGQGPEFLIYFQGTGAADDSGLPNDRFFAVRPEGSVSTLKIQRTERGDSAVYLCASSMGLADYNEQFFGPGTRLTVL.

A few counts support this clone. The chain combines TRBV19 with TRBJ1-5, with D possibly matching TRBD1 (6 bases). This CDR3 spans 14 amino acids. Germline V gene sequence: CDR1 LNHDA, CDR2 SQIVND (reference sequence). Trimming took off 3 bases at V and 2 bases at J, with 8 bases between the two ends. The CDR3 DNA sequence: TGTGCCAGTAGTATGGACAGCCGCAATCAGCCCCAGCATTTT. Protein product: CASSMDSRNQPQHF.

J is TRBJ2-2 and V is TRBV27; D perhaps matches TRBD1 (5 bases). V was shortened by 8 bases and J by 7 bases, with 23 bases between the two germline ends. CDR1 and CDR2 (germline): MNHEY, SMNVEV (reference sequence). CDR3 length: 16 amino acids. The CDR3 protein is CASQKGRHITYGELFF. CDR3 DNA sequence: TGTGCCAGCCAAAAGGGGCGACACATTACCTACGGGGAGCTGTTTTTT.

This chain connects TRBV5-1 to TRBJ2-1, with D possibly matching TRBD1 (5 bases). Trimming shortened V by 0 bases and J by 8 bases, and 6 bases separated the two germline ends. The CDR3 covers 12 residues. Germline CDR1 is SGHRS and CDR2 is YFSETQ. CDR3 DNA sequence: TGCGCCAGCAGCTTGGAAGGGGATGAGCAGTTCTTC. Translated, it gives CASSLEGDEQFF.

This clone was seen more than once but under ten times. The chain has TRBV5-1 and TRBJ2-3; D ambiguous. Deletions cut 2 bases from V and 0 bases from J, with 13 bases between. Per germline, CDR1 SGHRS and CDR2 YFSETQ. This CDR3 contains 16 residues. CDR3 DNA: TGCGCCAGCAGCTTAAACGGGCGGAAGAGCACAGATACGCAGTATTTT. This codes for CASSLNGRKSTDTQYF. The variable domain in full, with the rest retrieved from reference TRBV5-1 and TRBJ2-3, is KAGVTQTPRYLIKTRGQQVTLSCSPISGHRSVSWYQQTPGQGLQFLFEYFSETQRNKGNFPGRFSGRQFSNSRSEMNVSTLELGDSALYLCASSLNGRKSTDTQYFGPGTRLTVL.

This clone was detected only once. The chain links TRBV12-5 to TRBJ2-2; D uncertain. V lost 0 bases to trimming and J lost 1 base, with 12 bases between them. Germline V gene data show CDR1 as LGHNT and CDR2 as FRNRAP. The CDR3 is 17 residues long. The CDR3 coding sequence is TGTGCTAGTGGTTTGGTACTGGGCAGAAAGAACACCGGGGAGCTGTTTTTT. This gives the protein CASGLVLGRKNTGELFF.

The CDR3 sequence: CAWSSGVEETQYF. The DNA of the CDR3 is TGTGCCTGGAGTTCGGGGGTCGAAGAGACCCAGTACTTC. V and J are TRBV30 and TRBJ2-5, with D tentatively TRBD2 (6 bases). Germline CDR1 is GTSNPN and CDR2 is SVGIG (reference sequence). V was trimmed by 2 bases and J by 3 bases, leaving 10 bases between them. The CDR3 has 13 amino acids.

CDR3 nucleotide sequence: TGTGCCAGCAGCCAGGATTTGAACACTGAAGCTTTCTTT. Encoded protein: CASSQDLNTEAFF. This rearrangement joins TRBV2 to TRBJ1-1; D is undetermined. The V end lost 6 bases, the J end lost 0 bases, and 8 bases lay between the germline ends. The length of the CDR3 is 13 residues. Germline values: CDR1 SNHLY, CDR2 FYNNEI.

The chain employs TRBV20-1 and TRBJ1-3; D is ambiguous. Looked up from germline, CDR1 is DFQATT and CDR2 is SNEGSKA (reference sequence). The CDR3 runs to 11 residues. V lost 6 bases to trimming and J lost 4 bases, with 7 bases between them. For the CDR3, the DNA is TGCAGTGCCACTTCGGGAAACACCATATATTTT. Its translation is CSATSGNTIYF.

This clone occurred once. The chain is built from TRBV24-1 and TRBJ2-1, with D uncertain. CDR3 length: 14 residues. CDR1 is KGHDR and CDR2 is SFDVKD in the germline V gene. Trimming pared 7 bases from V and 3 bases from J, leaving 12 bases between. CDR3 in DNA: TGTGCCACCAGACGTTCAGGCGACTACAATGAGCAGTTCTTC. As protein: CATRRSGDYNEQFF.

This rearrangement joins TRBV10-3 to TRBJ1-1; 9 positions agree with TRBD1. Looked up from germline, CDR1 is ENHRY and CDR2 is SYGVKD. The CDR3 is 14 residues long. V dropped 6 bases and J dropped 3; count of bases not matched to a gene: 5. CDR3 sequence (DNA): TGTGCCATCAGGGGACAGGGAGAAGACACTGAAGCTTTCTTT. It is translated as CAIRGQGEDTEAFF.

The table lists this clone with a count of one. The rearrangement joins TRBV5-1 to TRBJ2-4; D is possibly TRBD2 (6 bases). The CDR3 loop spans 19 amino acids. V was cut by 0 bases and J by 0 bases, with 19 bases left in between. Germline assignment: CDR1 SGHRS and CDR2 YFSETQ. CDR3 nucleotides: TGCGCCAGCAGCTTGGCCAAAGGCGGGAACGACCTAGCCAAAAACATTCAGTACTTC. Translation gives CASSLAKGGNDLAKNIQYF.

This chain links TRBV3-1 (or the pseudogene TRBV3-2) with TRBJ2-7; 14 bases align to TRBD2. This CDR3 is 15 amino acids long. The V and J ends lost 6 bases and 4 bases, in that order; junction bases with no gene match: 5. Germline lookup yields CDR1 LGHDT and CDR2 YNNKEL (reference sequence). The CDR3 DNA reads as TGTGCCAGCAGTTTGGGACTAGCGGGAGTTTACGAGCAGTACTTC. Translating it yields CASSLGLAGVYEQYF.

This clone was seen a handful of times. The rearrangement joins TRBV12-3 or TRBV12-4 to TRBJ2-7, with D tentatively TRBD2 (6 bases). The CDR3 spans 13 residues. Trimming removed 10 bases from V and 4 bases from J, with 17 bases in between. The chain's CDR3 is CATMGTGTYEQYF. The CDR3 nucleotides read TGTGCCACCATGGGGACTGGAACTTACGAGCAGTACTTC.

This rearrangement joins TRBV19 to TRBJ2-6; a possible D gene is TRBD1 (5 bases). Trimming stripped 4 bases from V and 0 bases from J, with 10 bases between. Germline values: CDR1 LNHDA, CDR2 SQIVND (reference sequence). The CDR3 is 16 residues long. CDR3 loop: CASSTTGDSGANVLTF. The CDR3 coding sequence is TGTGCCAGTAGTACTACAGGAGACTCTGGGGCCAACGTCCTGACTTTC.

This clone was seen a few times. The chain joins TRBV11-2 to TRBJ1-2; D is perhaps TRBD1 (6 bases). The V and J ends lost 4 bases and 4 bases respectively, with 10 bases between them. Germline CDR1 and CDR2: SGHAT and FQNNGV. This CDR3 has 13 residues. The CDR3 bases are TGTGCCAGCAGCTCCGGGACAATCTATGGCTACACCTTC. This translates into CASSSGTIYGYTF.

This rearrangement joins TRBV28 to TRBJ2-7, with D perhaps TRBD2 (5 bases). Per the germline V gene, CDR1 is MDHEN and CDR2 is SYDVKM. CDR3 length: 14 residues. Trimming took 7 bases from V and 1 from J, leaving 14 bases between them. CDR3: CASTPSRLSYEQYF. As DNA, the CDR3 is TGTGCCAGCACCCCTAGCAGGCTATCCTACGAGCAGTACTTC.

The chain recombines TRBV3-1 (or the pseudogene TRBV3-2) with TRBJ2-3; no clear D gene. Germline lookup yields CDR1 LGHDT and CDR2 YNNKEL (reference sequence). V gave up 5 bases and J gave up 1 base, with 10 bases separating them. The CDR3 totals 14 residues. The CDR3 DNA is TGTGCCAGCAGCACTCTTTCGGGCACAGATACGCAGTATTTT. Protein product: CASSTLSGTDTQYF.